Described below is a single T cell receptor (beta chain) sequence and its context. The antigen remains unidentified. TCRdb reanalysed the reads using MiXCR and keeps one entry per CDR3 protein. The table records approximately 260,000 distinct CDR3 sequences, 22% of them present only once. This specimen comes from a study of T cell repertoires in cytomegalovirus infection. At the level of the study: An indication of both CMV infection and matching HLA type came from public TCR beta signatures.

The germline V gene encodes CDR1 LNHDA and CDR2 SQIVND (reference sequence). Trimming stripped 8 bases from V and 8 bases from J, with 15 bases between. The CDR3 length is 12 residues. This clonotype originated in a human donor in good health (CMV status not recorded). Some clones in this sample may be carry-over from other donors' samples. The source was cultured PBMCs, collected from culture after CMV antigen stimulation. The rearrangement uses TRBV19 and TRBJ1-2, with D uncertain. Written as DNA, the CDR3 is TGTGCCAGTTCCTCCGGGTCTTGGGGCTACACCTTC. Residues: CASSSGSWGYTF.